What follows are 27 T cell receptor beta chains derived from one specimen sequenced in a study of T cell responses to AZD1222 COVID-19 vaccine. Method: immunoSEQ multiplex PCR; TCRdb's copy keeps in-frame clones and lacks some. The sample shows some 120,000 clones, around 90% of them seen only once. The sequenced sample was peripheral blood, obtained on day 0 of AZD1222 vaccination. These receptors were obtained from an adult in good health.

The gene calls are TRBV2 and TRBJ2-7; D is ambiguous. V was shortened by 3 bases and J by 7 bases, with 13 bases between the two germline ends. CDR1 SNHLY and CDR2 FYNNEI come from the germline V gene. This CDR3 region has 13 residues. The CDR3 loop reads CASSDERYYEQYF. CDR3 coding DNA: TGTGCCAGCAGTGATGAGCGTTATTATGAGCAGTACTTC.

Here the CDR3 DNA reads TGCGCCAGCAGCTTGGAATCCCCGGGGTTAGACGGCTACACCTTC. It yields the protein CASSLESPGLDGYTF. The V call is TRBV5-1, the J call TRBJ1-2, with D uncertain. V was clipped by 0 bases and J by 8 bases, with 17 bases between them. The germline CDR1 and CDR2 sequences are SGHRS and YFSETQ. This CDR3 is built from 15 residues. The entire variable domain, with the rest obtained from reference TRBV5-1 and TRBJ1-2, is as follows: KAGVTQTPRYLIKTRGQQVTLSCSPISGHRSVSWYQQTPGQGLQFLFEYFSETQRNKGNFPGRFSGRQFSNSRSEMNVSTLELGDSALYLCASSLESPGLDGYTFGSGTRLTVV.

The chain employs TRBV12-3 or TRBV12-4 and TRBJ1-5, with unresolved D. The CDR3 loop spans 12 amino acids. Deletions cut 7 bases from V and 9 bases from J, with 13 bases between. The DNA of the CDR3 is TGTGCCAGCACCAGGCCCAATAGGCCCCAGCATTTT. Protein product: CASTRPNRPQHF.

This chain connects TRBV5-1 to TRBJ1-5, with 8 bases that match TRBD1. V was clipped by 4 bases and J by 10 bases; unmatched bases: 13. This CDR3 spans 15 amino acids. From germline, CDR1 is SGHRS and CDR2 YFSETQ. CDR3 DNA sequence: TGCGCCAGCAGCCAAGATTACAGGGGGGTTGGACCCCAGCATTTT. Translation gives CASSQDYRGVGPQHF. Full variable domain (rest looked up from reference TRBV5-1 and TRBJ1-5): KAGVTQTPRYLIKTRGQQVTLSCSPISGHRSVSWYQQTPGQGLQFLFEYFSETQRNKGNFPGRFSGRQFSNSRSEMNVSTLELGDSALYLCASSQDYRGVGPQHFGDGTRLSIL.

The chain recombines TRBV19 with TRBJ1-4; 7 nucleotides match TRBD1. Germline loops: CDR1 LNHDA, CDR2 SQIVND (reference sequence). CDR3 length: 15 residues. The ends lost 1 base at V and 6 bases at J; junction bases unmatched: 5. CDR3 region: CASSIGDRNHEKLFF. The CDR3 DNA follows: TGTGCCAGTAGTATAGGGGACAGAAATCATGAAAAACTGTTTTTT.

The chain joins TRBV7-2 to TRBJ2-1, with D perhaps TRBD2 (5 bases). The CDR3 is 15 amino acids. CDR1 is SGHTA and CDR2 is FQGNSA in the germline V gene. Trimming removed 5 bases at V and 8 bases at J, with 19 bases between. The DNA for the CDR3 is TGTGCCAGCAGCGCAGTGTTGCGGGTATCGTATGAGCAGTTCTTC. Translation: CASSAVLRVSYEQFF.

The chain uses TRBV2 and TRBJ1-5; D is ambiguous. Trimming removed 4 bases from V and 3 bases from J, with 10 bases in between. The CDR3 spans 14 residues. The germline gives CDR1 SNHLY, CDR2 FYNNEI. The CDR3 protein is CASSADGNNQPQHF. In DNA, the CDR3 is TGTGCCAGCAGTGCGGACGGGAACAATCAGCCCCAGCATTTT.

With regard to this clone: The sample contains more than one DNA sequence encoding this CDR3. The V gene is TRBV27, the J gene TRBJ1-1, with a tentative D call TRBD1 (6 bases). Trimming pared 3 bases from V and 4 bases from J, leaving 9 bases between. This CDR3 has 13 residues. Germline values: CDR1 MNHEY, CDR2 SMNVEV (reference sequence). The CDR3 reads CASSFRGGTEAFF. In DNA form, the CDR3 reads TGTGCCAGCAGTTTTAGGGGGGGCACTGAAGCTTTCTTT.

This chain uses TRBV6-5 with TRBJ2-1; 7 nucleotides agree with TRBD1. CDR3 length: 15 residues. V lost 5 bases and J lost 4; bases outside the gene matches: 8. Germline CDR1 MNHEY, CDR2 SVGAGI. CDR3 amino acids: CASSKSGTAYNEQFF. The CDR3 region has the DNA TGTGCCAGCAGTAAGTCCGGGACAGCATACAATGAGCAGTTCTTC.

J is TRBJ2-1 and V is TRBV6-5; no clear D gene. V was shortened by 9 bases and J by 6 bases, with 18 bases between the two germline ends. The CDR3 is 14 residues long. Germline V gives CDR1 MNHEY, CDR2 SVGAGI. CDR3 sequence reads: CASGSQKDSNEQFF. DNA of the CDR3: TGTGCCAGTGGTTCTCAGAAGGATTCCAATGAGCAGTTCTTC.

The V gene is TRBV28, the J gene TRBJ1-2, with D perhaps matching TRBD1 (5 bases). The CDR3 length is 17 residues. Trimming shortened V by 5 bases and J by 4 bases, and 23 bases separated the two germline ends. In germline, CDR1 is MDHEN, CDR2 SYDVKM. The CDR3 coding sequence is TGTGCCAGCAGTCCCAGGGTCCAAGATACAGATGGCTATGGCTACACCTTC. As protein: CASSPRVQDTDGYGYTF.

This chain links TRBV2 with TRBJ2-1, with 9 bases identical to TRBD1. CDR3 size: 16 residues. V was clipped by 10 bases and J by 10 bases; unmatched bases: 20. CDR1 SNHLY and CDR2 FYNNEI come from the germline V gene. In DNA form, the CDR3 reads TGTGCCACCAGGGGGGGACAGGGCCCCCTTTTGGGAGAGCAGTTCTTC. Residues: CATRGGQGPLLGEQFF. The full variable domain, its missing parts supplied by reference TRBV2 and TRBJ2-1, is EPEVTQTPSHQVTQMGQEVILRCVPISNHLYFYWYRQILGQKVEFLVSFYNNEISEKSEIFDDQFSVERPDGSNFTLKIRSTKLEDSAMYFCATRGGQGPLLGEQFFGPGTRLTVL.

This clone has a handful of counts. The chain carries TRBV9 and TRBJ1-4, with D maybe TRBD1 (5 bases). V was pared by 0 bases and J by 8 bases, with 14 bases between. The germline CDR1 and CDR2 sequences are SGDLS and YYNGEE. The CDR3 sequence is 15 residues long. Written as DNA, the CDR3 is TGTGCCAGCAGCGTAGCTGGGGGAATGGGGGAAAAACTGTTTTTT. It codes for CASSVAGGMGEKLFF.

The CDR3 spells CASSENPTPGPKHF. Written as DNA, the CDR3 is TGTGCCAGCAGTGAAAACCCCACCCCAGGGCCGAAGCATTTT. V gene TRBV6-1 combines with J gene TRBJ1-5, with D maybe TRBD1 (5 bases). The CDR3 extends over 14 amino acids. Germline values: CDR1 MNHNS, CDR2 SASEGT. Trimming left V 2 bases short and J 14 bases short, with 19 bases between.

This chain joins TRBV12-3 or TRBV12-4 and TRBJ1-1, with D perhaps TRBD1 (5 bases). CDR3 size: 12 residues. V lost 6 bases to trimming and J lost 5 bases, with 10 bases between them. The CDR3 here is CASRLRGTEAFF. DNA for the CDR3: TGTGCCAGCAGACTTCGGGGGACTGAAGCTTTCTTT.

V gene TRBV30 combines with J gene TRBJ2-7; tentatively, D is TRBD1 (6 bases). The V gene lost 4 bases and the J gene lost 2 bases, with 15 bases spanning the gap. The germline CDR1 and CDR2 sequences are GTSNPN and SVGIG (reference sequence). The CDR3 has 14 residues. In DNA form, the CDR3 reads TGTGCCTGGATGCCGGGACATGGACCCTACGAGCAGTACTTC. Translation: CAWMPGHGPYEQYF.

The rearrangement joins TRBV28 to TRBJ2-1, with 16 bases that match TRBD2. CDR1 MDHEN and CDR2 SYDVKM come from the germline V gene. The junction had 14 bases not matched to a gene; V was cut back by 5 bases and J by 7 bases. The CDR3 consists of 19 residues. CDR3 nucleotides: TGTGCCAGCAGTCCCCCCTCCCCGGGACTAGCGGGAGGGCCAAATGAGCAGTTCTTC. Residues: CASSPPSPGLAGGPNEQFF.

This clone was detected once. The V gene is TRBV7-3, the J gene TRBJ2-3; D gene unclear. Trimming took 0 bases from V and 2 from J, leaving 9 bases between them. The CDR3 is 15 residues long. From germline, CDR1 is SGHTA and CDR2 FQGTGA. The CDR3 DNA reads as TGTGCCAGCAGCTTAACGGGTAGCTTCACAGATACGCAGTATTTT. Its translation: CASSLTGSFTDTQYF.

The gene calls are TRBV3-1 (or the pseudogene TRBV3-2) and TRBJ1-1; 11 nucleotides align to TRBD1. Unmatched junction bases numbered 3, after V lost 2 bases and J lost 7 bases. The germline gives CDR1 LGHDT, CDR2 YNNKEL (reference sequence). The CDR3 is 14 amino acids. Here the CDR3 DNA reads TGTGCCAGCAGCCAATGGGACAGGGGGTTTGAAGCTTTCTTT. Amino acid sequence: CASSQWDRGFEAFF.

The chain uses TRBV11-2 and TRBJ2-6, with no clear D. The V and J ends lost 4 bases and 1 base respectively, with 5 bases between them. This CDR3 comprises 14 residues. The V gene's germline CDR1 is SGHAT and CDR2 FQNNGV. The CDR3 bases are TGTGCCAGCAGCTCGACATCTGGGGCCAACGTCCTGACTTTC. Protein: CASSSTSGANVLTF. Based on the CDR3 plus reference TRBV11-2 and TRBJ2-6, the full variable domain is EAGVAQSPRYKIIEKRQSVAFWCNPISGHATLYWYQQILGQGPKLLIQFQNNGVVDDSQLPKDRFSAERLKGVDSTLKIQPAKLEDSAVYLCASSSTSGANVLTFGAGSRLTVL.

The V call is TRBV7-9, the J call TRBJ2-2; D gene uncertain. Trimming left V 8 bases short and J 1 base short, with 11 bases between. The germline gives CDR1 SEHNR, CDR2 FQNEAQ (reference sequence). The CDR3 contains 14 residues. This chain's CDR3 is CASRPLWNTGELFF. CDR3 nucleotide sequence: TGTGCCAGCCGGCCCCTTTGGAACACCGGGGAGCTGTTTTTT.

The J gene is TRBJ2-3, the V gene TRBV28; TRBD2 aligns across 14 bases. Trimming cost V 6 bases and J 3 bases; bases outside gene matches: 11. Looked up from germline, CDR1 is MDHEN and CDR2 is SYDVKM. The CDR3 length is 18 residues. The CDR3 protein is CASRGLAGEGPLTDTQYF. CDR3 nucleotide sequence: TGTGCCAGCAGGGGACTAGCGGGAGAAGGCCCCTTGACAGATACGCAGTATTTT.

The J gene is TRBJ2-4, the V gene TRBV2; perhaps D is TRBD1 or TRBD2 (5 bases each). Germline CDR1 is SNHLY and CDR2 is FYNNEI. V shed 7 bases and J shed 6 bases, with 19 bases lying between them. This CDR3 spans 15 amino acids. The CDR3 protein is CASTRGFDRPNIQYF. The DNA of the CDR3 is TGTGCCAGCACCCGAGGGTTCGACAGACCAAACATTCAGTACTTC.

The sample holds a few counts of this clone. This chain uses TRBV7-9 with TRBJ2-1; no firm D call. Between the trimmed V and J ends, which lost 1 base and 4 bases, there was a span of 5 bases. CDR1 and CDR2 (germline): SEHNR, FQNEAQ (reference sequence). The CDR3 totals 13 residues. The CDR3 DNA reads as TGTGCCAGCAGCTTAGGGCAGTACAATGAGCAGTTCTTC. The encoded protein is CASSLGQYNEQFF. Together with reference TRBV7-9 and TRBJ2-1, the CDR3 gives the full variable domain: DTGVSQNPRHKITKRGQNVTFRCDPISEHNRLYWYRQTLGQGPEFLTYFQNEAQLEKSRLLSDRFSAERPKGSFSTLEIQRTEQGDSAMYLCASSLGQYNEQFFGPGTRLTVL.

This clone was counted a single time. This chain joins TRBV7-9 and TRBJ1-1, with D perhaps matching TRBD1 (6 bases). The germline CDR1 and CDR2 sequences are SEHNR and FQNEAQ (reference sequence). This CDR3 contains 12 residues. Trimming removed 3 bases at V and 8 bases at J, with 10 bases between. The CDR3 DNA reads as TGTGCCAGCAGCTTGGGGACAACCGAAGCTTTCTTT. This sequence encodes CASSLGTTEAFF.

CDR3: CASSLSQTRGYTF. CDR3 nucleotides: TGTGCCAGCAGTTTATCTCAGACTCGGGGCTACACCTTC. The J gene is TRBJ1-2, the V gene TRBV28, with unresolved D. Germline-derived CDR1 and CDR2 are MDHEN and SYDVKM. V was pared by 1 base and J by 8 bases, with 11 bases between. This CDR3 is 13 amino acids long.

The genes are TRBV7-9 and TRBJ1-2, with D unclear. Germline V gene data show CDR1 as SEHNR and CDR2 as FQNEAQ (reference sequence). The CDR3 contains 12 residues. Trimming took 8 bases from V and 5 from J, leaving 12 bases between them. CDR3 loop: CASLGMGYGYTF. In DNA, the CDR3 is TGTGCCAGCCTCGGTATGGGGTATGGCTACACCTTC.